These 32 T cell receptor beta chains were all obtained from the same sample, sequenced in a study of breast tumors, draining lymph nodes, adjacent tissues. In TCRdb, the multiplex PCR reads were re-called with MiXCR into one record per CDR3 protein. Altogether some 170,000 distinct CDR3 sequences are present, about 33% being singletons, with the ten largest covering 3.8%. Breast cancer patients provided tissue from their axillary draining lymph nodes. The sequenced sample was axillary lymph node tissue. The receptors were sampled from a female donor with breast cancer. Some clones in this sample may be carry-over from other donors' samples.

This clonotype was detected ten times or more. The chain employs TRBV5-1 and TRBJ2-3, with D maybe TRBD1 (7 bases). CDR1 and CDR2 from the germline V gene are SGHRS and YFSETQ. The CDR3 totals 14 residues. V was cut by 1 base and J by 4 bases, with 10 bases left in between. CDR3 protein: CASSLTRGADTQYF. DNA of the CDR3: TGCGCCAGCAGCTTGACCAGGGGGGCAGATACGCAGTATTTT.

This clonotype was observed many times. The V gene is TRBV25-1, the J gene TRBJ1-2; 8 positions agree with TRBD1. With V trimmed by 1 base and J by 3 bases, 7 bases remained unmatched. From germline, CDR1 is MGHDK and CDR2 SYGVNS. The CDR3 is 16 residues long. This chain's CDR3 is CASSEFSAGGHYGYTF. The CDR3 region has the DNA TGTGCCAGCAGTGAATTTTCGGCAGGGGGCCACTATGGCTACACCTTC.

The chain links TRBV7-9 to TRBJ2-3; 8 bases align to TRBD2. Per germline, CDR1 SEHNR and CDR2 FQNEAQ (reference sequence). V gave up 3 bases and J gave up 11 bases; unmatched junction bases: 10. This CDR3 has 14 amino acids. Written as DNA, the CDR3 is TGTGCCAGCAGCTTGACGGGGGGGCCGGATGGGCAGTATTTT. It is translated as CASSLTGGPDGQYF.

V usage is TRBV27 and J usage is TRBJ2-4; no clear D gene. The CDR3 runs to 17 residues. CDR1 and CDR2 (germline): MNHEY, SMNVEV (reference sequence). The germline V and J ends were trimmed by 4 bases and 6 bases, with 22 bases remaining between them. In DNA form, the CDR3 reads TGTGCCAGCAGTTCCAGTTTGACGTGGGATCCGGGAAACATTCAGTACTTC. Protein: CASSSSLTWDPGNIQYF.

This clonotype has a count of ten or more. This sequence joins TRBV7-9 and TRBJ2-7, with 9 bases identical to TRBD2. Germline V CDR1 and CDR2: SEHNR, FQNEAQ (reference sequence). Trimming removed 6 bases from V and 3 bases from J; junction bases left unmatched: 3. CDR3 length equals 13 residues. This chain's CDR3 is CASRVAGVYEQYF. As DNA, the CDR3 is TGTGCCAGCAGAGTAGCGGGAGTCTACGAGCAGTACTTC.

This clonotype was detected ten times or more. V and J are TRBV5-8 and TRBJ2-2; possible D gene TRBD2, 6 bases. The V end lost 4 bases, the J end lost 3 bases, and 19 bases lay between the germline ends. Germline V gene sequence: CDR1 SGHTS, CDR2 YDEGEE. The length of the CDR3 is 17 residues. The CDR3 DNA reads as TGTGCCAGCAGCCCAACGGCGGCTAGCGCGGACACCGGGGAGCTGTTTTTT. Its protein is CASSPTAASADTGELFF.

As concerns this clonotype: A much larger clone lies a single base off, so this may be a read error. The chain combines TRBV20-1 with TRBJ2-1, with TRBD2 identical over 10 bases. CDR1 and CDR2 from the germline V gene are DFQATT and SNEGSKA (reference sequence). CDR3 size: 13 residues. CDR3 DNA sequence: TGCAGTGCTACCGGGACTAGCGCCAATGCGCAGTTCTTC. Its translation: CSATGTSANAQFF.

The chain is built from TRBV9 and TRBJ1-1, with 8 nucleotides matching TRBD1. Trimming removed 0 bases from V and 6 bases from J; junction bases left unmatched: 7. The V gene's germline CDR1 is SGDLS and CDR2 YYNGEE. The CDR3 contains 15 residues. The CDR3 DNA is TGTGCCAGCAGCGTAGTAGCAGGGGGCGCTCCTGAAGCTTTCTTT. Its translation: CASSVVAGGAPEAFF.

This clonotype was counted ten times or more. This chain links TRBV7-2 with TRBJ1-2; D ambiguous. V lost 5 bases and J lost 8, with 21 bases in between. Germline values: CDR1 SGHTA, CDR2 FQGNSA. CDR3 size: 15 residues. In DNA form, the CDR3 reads TGTGCCAGCAGCGCCCCTTCGGGAGCAACGAGAGGCTACACCTTC. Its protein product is CASSAPSGATRGYTF.

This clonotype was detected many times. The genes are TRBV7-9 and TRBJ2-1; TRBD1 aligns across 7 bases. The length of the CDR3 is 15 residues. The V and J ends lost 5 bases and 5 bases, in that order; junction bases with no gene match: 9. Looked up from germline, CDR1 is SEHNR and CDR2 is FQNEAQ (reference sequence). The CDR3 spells CASSHNRDSNNEQFF. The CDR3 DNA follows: TGTGCCAGCAGCCATAACCGGGACAGCAACAATGAGCAGTTCTTC.

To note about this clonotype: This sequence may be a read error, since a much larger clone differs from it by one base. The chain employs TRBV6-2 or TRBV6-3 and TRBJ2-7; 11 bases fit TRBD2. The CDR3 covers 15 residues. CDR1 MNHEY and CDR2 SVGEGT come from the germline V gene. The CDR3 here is CQTRRSGRAAEEQYF. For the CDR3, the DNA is TGTCAAACCAGACGTAGCGGGAGGGCCGCGGAGGAGCAGTACTTC.

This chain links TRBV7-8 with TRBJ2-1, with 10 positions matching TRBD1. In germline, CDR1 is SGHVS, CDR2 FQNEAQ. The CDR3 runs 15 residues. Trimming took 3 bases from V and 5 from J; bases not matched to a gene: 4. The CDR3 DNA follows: TGTGCCAGCAGCTTCGGGACAGGGGAGGACAATGAGCAGTTCTTC. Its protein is CASSFGTGEDNEQFF.

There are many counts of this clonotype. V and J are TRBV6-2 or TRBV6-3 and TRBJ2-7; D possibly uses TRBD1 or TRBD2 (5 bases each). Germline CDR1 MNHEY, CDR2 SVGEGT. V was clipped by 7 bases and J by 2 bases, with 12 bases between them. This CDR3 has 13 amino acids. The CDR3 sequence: CASKEGPAYEQYF. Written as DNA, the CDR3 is TGTGCCAGCAAAGAGGGACCTGCCTACGAGCAGTACTTC.

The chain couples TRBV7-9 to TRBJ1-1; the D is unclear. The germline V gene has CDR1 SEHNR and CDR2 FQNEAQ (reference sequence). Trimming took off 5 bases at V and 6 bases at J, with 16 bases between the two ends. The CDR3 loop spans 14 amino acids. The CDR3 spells CASSPVGPEAEAFF. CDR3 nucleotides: TGTGCCAGCAGCCCAGTCGGCCCCGAGGCTGAAGCTTTCTTT.

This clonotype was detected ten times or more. CDR3 region: CAWSKGAGRAGELFF. CDR3 in DNA: TGTGCCTGGAGTAAGGGGGCTGGTAGGGCCGGGGAGCTGTTTTTT. The chain employs TRBV30 and TRBJ2-2; TRBD1 aligns across 7 bases. Germline values: CDR1 GTSNPN, CDR2 SVGIG (reference sequence). This CDR3 is 15 amino acids long. With V trimmed by 2 bases and J by 6 bases, 9 bases remained unmatched.

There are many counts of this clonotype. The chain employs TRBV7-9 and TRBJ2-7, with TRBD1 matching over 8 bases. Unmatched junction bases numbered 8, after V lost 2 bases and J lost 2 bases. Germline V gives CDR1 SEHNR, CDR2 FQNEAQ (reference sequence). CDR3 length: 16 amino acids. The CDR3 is CASSLTDRGRAYEQYF. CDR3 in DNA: TGTGCCAGCAGCTTAACCGACAGGGGAAGAGCCTACGAGCAGTACTTC.

The CDR3 coding sequence is TGCGCCAGCAGCGGACAGGGAACAGATGCCCAGTATTTT. It codes for CASSGQGTDAQYF. The genes are TRBV5-1 and TRBJ2-2; TRBD1 agrees at 8 bases. The J call may not be correct, given that the DNA end is closer to TRBJ2-3. Per germline, CDR1 SGHRS and CDR2 YFSETQ. The CDR3 totals 13 residues.

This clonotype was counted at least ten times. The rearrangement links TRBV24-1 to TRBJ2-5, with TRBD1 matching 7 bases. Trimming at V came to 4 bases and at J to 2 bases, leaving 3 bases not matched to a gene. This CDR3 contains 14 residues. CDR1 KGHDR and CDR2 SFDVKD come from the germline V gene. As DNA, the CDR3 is TGTGCCACCAGTGACCGGGGACAGCAAGAGACCCAGTACTTC. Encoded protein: CATSDRGQQETQYF.

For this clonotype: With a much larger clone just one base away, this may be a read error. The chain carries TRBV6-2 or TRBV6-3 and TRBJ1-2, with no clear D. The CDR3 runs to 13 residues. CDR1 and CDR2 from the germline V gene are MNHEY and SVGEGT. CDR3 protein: CASRVAEGYGCTF. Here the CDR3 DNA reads TGTGCCAGCCGGGTCGCAGAGGGCTATGGCTGCACCTTC.

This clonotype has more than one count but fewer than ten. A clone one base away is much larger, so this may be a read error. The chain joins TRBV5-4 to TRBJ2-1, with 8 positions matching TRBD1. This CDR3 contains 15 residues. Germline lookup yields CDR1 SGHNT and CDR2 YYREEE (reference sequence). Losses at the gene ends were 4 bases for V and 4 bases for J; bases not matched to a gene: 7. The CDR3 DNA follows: TGTGCCAGCAGCCAGGACAGGGCACCTTACAATGAGCAGTTCTTC. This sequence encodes CASSQDRAPYNEQFF.

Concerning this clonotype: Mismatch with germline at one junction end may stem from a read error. CDR3 DNA sequence: TGTGCCAGCAGCGTAGGATCAGGGGGTCCGGGTGAAGAACTGTTTTTT. Translating gives CASSVGSGGPGEELFF. V usage is TRBV9 and J usage is TRBJ1-4, with 7 bases lining up with TRBD1. The CDR3 contains 16 residues. Germline V lookup: CDR1 SGDLS, CDR2 YYNGEE. Full variable domain (remainder filled in from reference TRBV9 and TRBJ1-4): DSGVTQTPKHLITATGQRVTLRCSPRSGDLSVYWYQQSLDQGLQFLIQYYNGEERAKGNILERFSAQQFPDLHSELNLSSLELGDSALYFCASSVGSGGPGEELFFGSGTQLSVL.

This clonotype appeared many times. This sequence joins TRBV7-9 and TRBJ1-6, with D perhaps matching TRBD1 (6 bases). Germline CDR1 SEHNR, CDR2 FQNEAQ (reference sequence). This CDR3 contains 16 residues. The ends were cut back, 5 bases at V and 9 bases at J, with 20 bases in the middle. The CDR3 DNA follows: TGTGCCAGCAGCCCGGAGGGCGGGGGGCAGGGTTCACCCCTCCACTTT. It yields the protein CASSPEGGGQGSPLHF.

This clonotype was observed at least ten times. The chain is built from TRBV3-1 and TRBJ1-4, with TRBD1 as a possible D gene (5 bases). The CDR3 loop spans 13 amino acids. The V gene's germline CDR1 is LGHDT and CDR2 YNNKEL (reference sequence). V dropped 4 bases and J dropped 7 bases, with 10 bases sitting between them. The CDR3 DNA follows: TGTGCCAGCAGCCGAACTACAGGTGAAAAACTGTTTTTT. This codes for CASSRTTGEKLFF.

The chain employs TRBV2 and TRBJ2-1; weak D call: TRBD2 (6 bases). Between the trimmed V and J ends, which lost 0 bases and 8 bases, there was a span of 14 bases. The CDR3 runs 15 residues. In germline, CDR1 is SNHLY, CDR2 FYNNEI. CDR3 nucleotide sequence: TGTGCCAGCAGTGAAGCGCTGGGGGGAGTCTATGAGCAGTTCTTC. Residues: CASSEALGGVYEQFF.

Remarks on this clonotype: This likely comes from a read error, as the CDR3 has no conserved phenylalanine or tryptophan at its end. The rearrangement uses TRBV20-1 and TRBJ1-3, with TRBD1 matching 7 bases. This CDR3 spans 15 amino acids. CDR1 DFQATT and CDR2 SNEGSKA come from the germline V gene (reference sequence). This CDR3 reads CIAQRGDSSGNTIYS. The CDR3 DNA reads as TGCATTGCTCAACGAGGGGACAGCTCTGGAAACACCATATATTCT.

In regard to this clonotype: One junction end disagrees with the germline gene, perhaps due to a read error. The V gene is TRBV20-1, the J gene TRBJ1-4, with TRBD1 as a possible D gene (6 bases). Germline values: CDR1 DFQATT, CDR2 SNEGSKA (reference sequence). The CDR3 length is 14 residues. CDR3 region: CSARDKRDTEKLYF. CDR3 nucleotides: TGTAGTGCTAGAGATAAGAGGGACACCGAAAAACTGTATTTT.

The CDR3 DNA reads as TGCAGTGCTAGAGAGGGGCCCGGGGGCACTCAGCCCCAGCATTTT. It yields the protein CSAREGPGGTQPQHF. The chain carries TRBV20-1 and TRBJ1-5, with D perhaps TRBD1 (6 bases). Trimming left V 0 bases short and J 6 bases short, with 15 bases between. This CDR3 is 15 amino acids long. Germline V lookup: CDR1 DFQATT, CDR2 SNEGSKA (reference sequence).

This CDR3 is CASSIQGYGNNEQFF. As DNA, the CDR3 is TGTGCCAGTAGTATCCAAGGATATGGGAACAATGAGCAGTTCTTC. This chain links TRBV19 with TRBJ2-1; D unresolved. With 3 bases removed from V and 5 bases from J, the gap between germline ends came to 14 bases. This CDR3 region has 15 residues. The germline CDR1 and CDR2 sequences are LNHDA and SQIVND (reference sequence).

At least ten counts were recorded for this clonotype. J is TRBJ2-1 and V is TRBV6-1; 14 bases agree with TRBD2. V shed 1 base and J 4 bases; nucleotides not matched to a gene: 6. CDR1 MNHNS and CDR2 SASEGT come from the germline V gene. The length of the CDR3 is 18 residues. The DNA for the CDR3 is TGTGCCAGCAGTGAAGGGCGACTAGCGGGAGGGCGGTACAATGAGCAGTTCTTC. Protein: CASSEGRLAGGRYNEQFF.

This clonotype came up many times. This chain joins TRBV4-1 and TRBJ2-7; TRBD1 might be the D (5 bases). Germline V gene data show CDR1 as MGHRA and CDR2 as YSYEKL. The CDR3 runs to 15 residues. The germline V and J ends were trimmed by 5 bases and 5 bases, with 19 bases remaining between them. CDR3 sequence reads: CASSFTEGVVHEQYF. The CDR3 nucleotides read TGCGCCAGCAGCTTTACAGAAGGGGTGGTCCACGAGCAGTACTTC.

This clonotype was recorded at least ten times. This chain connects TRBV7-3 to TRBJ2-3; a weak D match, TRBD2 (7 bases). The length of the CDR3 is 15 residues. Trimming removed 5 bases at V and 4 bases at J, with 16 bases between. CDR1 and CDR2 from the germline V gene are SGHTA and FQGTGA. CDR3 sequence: CASSPWGGGADTQYF. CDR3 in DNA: TGTGCCAGCAGCCCATGGGGGGGGGGCGCAGATACGCAGTATTTT.

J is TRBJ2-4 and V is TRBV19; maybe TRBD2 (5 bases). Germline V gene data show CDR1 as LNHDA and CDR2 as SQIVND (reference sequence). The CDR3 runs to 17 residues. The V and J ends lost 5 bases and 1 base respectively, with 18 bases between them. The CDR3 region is CASSFSTPPGAKNIQYF. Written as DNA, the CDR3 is TGTGCCAGTAGTTTTTCGACACCCCCGGGGGCCAAAAACATTCAGTACTTC. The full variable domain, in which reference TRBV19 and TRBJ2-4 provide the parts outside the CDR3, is DGGITQSPKYLFRKEGQNVTLSCEQNLNHDAMYWYRQDPGQGLRLIYYSQIVNDFQKGDIAEGYSVSREKKESFPLTVTSAQKNPTAFYLCASSFSTPPGAKNIQYFGAGTRLSVL.